The next 26 T cell receptor beta chains were all read from a single sample in a study of blood T cell repertoires in COVID-19. The table came from immunoSEQ multiplex PCR; TCRdb's copy has only in-frame clones and leaves some out. In the table there are 220,000 or so clones, around 83% of which are singletons. Sequenced sample: peripheral blood. The receptors were sampled from a woman aged 80 or older with COVID-19, enrolled during active disease.

This rearrangement joins TRBV7-3 to TRBJ2-3; 13 bases align to TRBD2. The CDR3 length is 16 residues. Trimming cost V 0 bases and J 5 bases; bases outside gene matches: 2. Germline V gene sequence: CDR1 SGHTA, CDR2 FQGTGA. The CDR3 spells CASSLTGLAGVDTQYF. CDR3 in DNA: TGTGCCAGCAGCTTAACCGGACTAGCGGGAGTAGATACGCAGTATTTT.

The V and J genes are TRBV2 and TRBJ1-1, with D unclear. This CDR3 is 15 amino acids long. V was pared by 2 bases and J by 2 bases, with 12 bases between. The germline gives CDR1 SNHLY, CDR2 FYNNEI. The CDR3 sequence is CASSESPSLNTEAFF. DNA for the CDR3: TGTGCCAGCAGTGAATCCCCATCACTTAACACTGAAGCTTTCTTT.

The chain joins TRBV3-1 (or the pseudogene TRBV3-2) to TRBJ2-5; perhaps TRBD1 as D (5 bases). The CDR3 runs 11 residues. Germline V gene lookup returns CDR1 LGHDT and CDR2 YNNKEL (reference sequence). V lost 5 bases, J lost 7 bases, and 8 bases lay in between. The CDR3 bases are TGTGCCAGCAGCGCCCAGGGGACCCAGTACTTC. Translated: CASSAQGTQYF.

V and J are TRBV28 and TRBJ2-1; possibly TRBD1 for D (5 bases). CDR1 MDHEN and CDR2 SYDVKM come from the germline V gene. This CDR3 has 14 residues. V lost 2 bases and J lost 4, with 9 bases in between. The CDR3 here is CASSLRQYYNEQFF. CDR3 in DNA: TGTGCCAGCAGTTTACGACAGTATTACAATGAGCAGTTCTTC.

CDR3 DNA: TGTGCCAGCAGTGCCGGGAATATCTACTCCGAGCAGTACTTC. The encoded protein is CASSAGNIYSEQYF. V gene TRBV25-1 combines with J gene TRBJ2-7; D is perhaps TRBD2 (5 bases). CDR3 length equals 14 residues. The ends were cut back, 4 bases at V and 6 bases at J, with 16 bases in the middle. Germline V gene data show CDR1 as MGHDK and CDR2 as SYGVNS.

The chain combines TRBV6-5 with TRBJ1-5; D call uncertain. Trimming removed 8 bases at V and 3 bases at J, with 8 bases between. Germline V gives CDR1 MNHEY, CDR2 SVGAGI. The CDR3 has 12 residues. CDR3 residues: CASGVPNQPQHF. CDR3 DNA: TGTGCCAGCGGAGTACCCAATCAGCCCCAGCATTTT.

This rearrangement joins TRBV4-3 to TRBJ2-7; 8 bases map to TRBD1. Germline V gene sequence: CDR1 LGHNA, CDR2 YSLEER. CDR3 length: 16 residues. V was pared by 0 bases and J by 1 base, with 5 bases of the junction left unmatched. The CDR3 spells CASSQEEQGESYEQYF. CDR3 DNA sequence: TGCGCCAGCAGCCAAGAAGAACAGGGGGAGTCCTACGAGCAGTACTTC.

The chain combines TRBV6-2 or TRBV6-3 with TRBJ2-3; 10 bases map to TRBD2. This CDR3 spans 19 amino acids. The germline CDR1 and CDR2 sequences are MNHEY and SVGEGT. Germline trimming cut 5 bases from V and 5 bases from J; bases unmatched to any gene: 19. The CDR3 nucleotides are TGTGCCAGCAGTCTTGCCATACGTTCTAGCGGGAGAACGAGAGATACGCAGTATTTT. Its protein is CASSLAIRSSGRTRDTQYF.

This clone occurred once. The gene calls are TRBV12-3 or TRBV12-4 and TRBJ2-2; 7 bases map to TRBD1. Trimming took 6 bases from V and 5 from J; bases not matched to a gene: 3. The CDR3 has 13 residues. In DNA, the CDR3 is TGTGCCAGCAGCGAGACAGGGACCGGGGAGCTGTTTTTT. Its translation: CASSETGTGELFF.

The chain carries TRBV7-2 and TRBJ2-2; 11 bases are a match to TRBD1. V lost 6 bases to trimming and J lost 8 bases; unmatched junction nucleotides: 14. CDR3 length: 17 residues. CDR1 is SGHTA and CDR2 is FQGNSA in the germline V gene. This CDR3 is CASSHTLGQGAFGELFF. In DNA form, the CDR3 reads TGTGCCAGCAGTCACACCCTCGGACAGGGGGCATTTGGGGAGCTGTTTTTT.

This chain uses TRBV9 with TRBJ2-7; TRBD2 agrees at 7 bases. V shed 0 bases, J shed 5 bases, and the junction held 11 bases outside the gene matches. The V gene's germline CDR1 is SGDLS and CDR2 YYNGEE. This CDR3 has 16 residues. The CDR3 DNA follows: TGTGCCAGCAGCGTAGGACTTGGCGGGAGAATGGACGAGCAGTACTTC. Protein sequence: CASSVGLGGRMDEQYF.

In the case of this clone: The junction shows a germline mismatch at one end, possibly a read error. This rearrangement joins TRBV7-8 to TRBJ1-1; 10 bases fit TRBD1. CDR3 length: 13 amino acids. Germline values: CDR1 SGHVS, CDR2 FQNEAQ. CDR3 amino acids: CASSSRDRGAMVF. As DNA, the CDR3 is TGTGCCAGCAGCTCAAGGGACAGGGGAGCCATGGTGTTT.

The chain links TRBV7-2 to TRBJ2-2; D is uncertain. The V gene's germline CDR1 is SGHTA and CDR2 FQGNSA. The CDR3 is 15 amino acids. V was shortened by 1 base and J by 5 bases, with 11 bases between the two germline ends. The CDR3 DNA sequence: TGTGCCAGCAGCTTAGACCTACTGTCGACCGGGGAGCTGTTTTTT. It yields the protein CASSLDLLSTGELFF. Looking up the rest from reference TRBV7-2 and TRBJ2-2 gives the full variable domain: GAGVSQSPSNKVTEKGKDVELRCDPISGHTALYWYRQSLGQGLEFLIYFQGNSAPDKSGLPSDRFSAERTGGSVSTLTIQRTQQEDSAVYLCASSLDLLSTGELFFGEGSRLTVL.

The chain uses TRBV28 and TRBJ2-7, with 8 nucleotides matching TRBD2. Looked up from germline, CDR1 is MDHEN and CDR2 is SYDVKM. The CDR3 contains 12 residues. J gave up 5 bases and V 7 bases, and 4 bases lay outside the gene matches. The CDR3 DNA reads TGTGCCAGCAAGCGGGAGCCCCACGAGCAGTACTTC. Its translation: CASKREPHEQYF. The whole variable domain, filled in from reference TRBV28 and TRBJ2-7, reads DVKVTQSSRYLVKRTGEKVFLECVQDMDHENMFWYRQDPGLGLRLIYFSYDVKMKEKGDIPEGYSVSREKKERFSLILESASTNQTSMYLCASKREPHEQYFGPGTRLTVT.

This CDR3 reads CASSFGIPGEKLFF. For the CDR3, the DNA is TGTGCCAGCAGCTTCGGGATTCCGGGTGAAAAACTGTTTTTT. This chain links TRBV5-8 with TRBJ1-4; D gene uncertain. Germline V gene lookup returns CDR1 SGHTS and CDR2 YDEGEE. V shed 2 bases and J shed 7 bases, with 12 bases lying between them. This CDR3 has 14 amino acids.

A single count supports this clone. The chain is built from TRBV4-1 and TRBJ2-7; 10 nucleotides line up with TRBD1. After removal of 3 bases from V and 5 bases from J, the junction contained 7 bases not matched to a gene. Per germline, CDR1 MGHRA and CDR2 YSYEKL. There are 15 residues in the CDR3. The CDR3 region is CASSHLGTGANEQYF. The DNA of the CDR3 is TGCGCCAGCAGCCACCTCGGGACAGGGGCCAACGAGCAGTACTTC.

This sequence joins TRBV3-1 (or the pseudogene TRBV3-2) and TRBJ2-1; TRBD2 aligns across 11 bases. The CDR3 is 15 amino acids. The V gene end was trimmed by 0 bases and the J gene end by 9 bases; junction bases not matched to a gene: 4. The germline gives CDR1 LGHDT, CDR2 YNNKEL (reference sequence). The CDR3, as DNA: TGTGCCAGCAGCCAAGATGGTAGCGGGAGGGCTGAGCAGTTCTTC. As protein: CASSQDGSGRAEQFF.

This chain joins TRBV6-2 or TRBV6-3 and TRBJ2-7, with TRBD1 as a possible D gene (6 bases). V lost 1 base and J lost 3, with 19 bases in between. Germline CDR1 reads MNHEY; CDR2 reads SVGEGT. The CDR3 is made up of 17 amino acids. CDR3 bases: TGTGCCAGCAGTTACTATCCACAGGGCAGCCGTGGCTACGAGCAGTACTTC. Residues: CASSYYPQGSRGYEQYF.

V is TRBV5-8 and J is TRBJ1-5, with 7 positions matching TRBD1. J gave up 0 bases and V 2 bases, and 2 bases lay outside the gene matches. Per germline, CDR1 SGHTS and CDR2 YDEGEE. The CDR3 contains 15 residues. The CDR3 protein is CASSFRGSSNQPQHF. CDR3 DNA sequence: TGTGCCAGCAGCTTCAGGGGGAGTAGCAATCAGCCCCAGCATTTT.

The J gene is TRBJ2-3, the V gene TRBV7-9, with D possibly being TRBD1 (6 bases). The CDR3 loop spans 15 amino acids. The V gene's germline CDR1 is SEHNR and CDR2 FQNEAQ (reference sequence). The V end was cut by 6 bases, the J end by 3 bases, with 16 bases between. The DNA for the CDR3 is TGTGCCAGCAGTCGGGACAAGAGCTTTACAGATACGCAGTATTTT. Translation: CASSRDKSFTDTQYF.

This clone was seen many times. The chain uses TRBV4-1 and TRBJ1-2; possibly TRBD1 for D (6 bases). Trimming shortened V by 1 base and J by 6 bases, and 18 bases separated the two germline ends. The V gene's germline CDR1 is MGHRA and CDR2 YSYEKL. This CDR3 is built from 16 residues. The CDR3 loop is CASSQVPRGGENGYTF. CDR3 nucleotides: TGCGCCAGCAGCCAAGTTCCGAGGGGGGGAGAGAATGGCTACACCTTC.

This chain uses TRBV18 with TRBJ2-3, with TRBD2 matching over 7 bases. Looked up from germline, CDR1 is KGHSH and CDR2 is LQKENI. The CDR3 contains 18 residues. Germline trimming cut 3 bases from V and 7 bases from J; bases unmatched to any gene: 19. The CDR3 sequence: CASSPLSRGGGSEYTQYF. The CDR3 nucleotides read TGTGCCAGCTCACCCCTATCTCGTGGGGGGGGATCAGAATATACGCAGTATTTT.

This rearrangement joins TRBV4-3 to TRBJ1-2; tentative D call: TRBD1 (5 bases). Germline V gives CDR1 LGHNA, CDR2 YSLEER. The CDR3 contains 16 residues. V lost 0 bases and J lost 3, with 14 bases in between. The CDR3 nucleotides are TGCGCCAGCAGCCAAGAGGGGCAGGGCCTCTACTATGGCTACACCTTC. This sequence encodes CASSQEGQGLYYGYTF.

The chain recombines TRBV6-6 with TRBJ2-1; D perhaps matches TRBD2 (7 bases). The CDR3 consists of 15 residues. The germline gives CDR1 MNHNY, CDR2 SVGAGI (reference sequence). Trimming shortened V by 6 bases and J by 4 bases, and 16 bases separated the two germline ends. Here the CDR3 reads CASSHRAGAYNEQFF. Written as DNA, the CDR3 is TGTGCCAGCAGCCACCGGGCGGGGGCGTACAATGAGCAGTTCTTC.

The gene calls are TRBV24-1 and TRBJ2-5; possibly TRBD2 for D (6 bases). The CDR3 consists of 13 residues. CDR1 KGHDR and CDR2 SFDVKD come from the germline V gene. V lost 5 bases, J lost 5 bases, and 11 bases lay in between. For the CDR3, the DNA is TGTGCCACCAGTGCGGCAGGGAGGGAGACCCAGTACTTC. Protein sequence: CATSAAGRETQYF.

V is TRBV27 and J is TRBJ1-5; D not certain. Germline lookup yields CDR1 MNHEY and CDR2 SMNVEV (reference sequence). This CDR3 contains 13 residues. V was clipped by 7 bases and J by 6 bases, with 13 bases between them. Here the CDR3 reads CASTEVRGQPQHF. The CDR3 coding sequence is TGTGCCAGCACGGAGGTGAGAGGTCAGCCCCAGCATTTT.